Below, 13 T cell receptor beta chains from the same sample are listed, as sequenced in a study of radiotherapy plus CTLA-4 blockade in lung cancer. Profiled with immunoSEQ multiplex PCR; TCRdb holds only in-frame clones, not every one. The data show around 45,000 clones, with roughly 67% seen just once and roughly 25% held by the top ten. This sample comprised peripheral blood, obtained from a patient treated with radiotherapy plus ipilimumab. The receptor set was obtained from a human donor with non-small cell lung cancer who had a partial response to radiotherapy plus ipilimumab.

This clone appeared a single time. The gene calls are TRBV7-9 and TRBJ2-7, with 7 bases aligning to TRBD1. The CDR3 totals 15 residues. Germline V lookup: CDR1 SEHNR, CDR2 FQNEAQ (reference sequence). V lost 4 bases to trimming and J lost 2 bases; unmatched junction nucleotides: 8. Here the CDR3 reads CASSSTGASPYEQYF. DNA for the CDR3: TGTGCCAGCAGCTCCACAGGGGCGTCTCCCTACGAGCAGTACTTC.

CDR3 sequence (DNA): TGTGCCAGCAGTTACTCTGGGACTAGCAGTAATGAGCAGTTCTTC. Its protein product is CASSYSGTSSNEQFF. This chain connects TRBV6-5 to TRBJ2-1, with 9 bases that match TRBD2. The CDR3 length is 15 residues. From germline, CDR1 is MNHEY and CDR2 SVGAGI. J gave up 7 bases and V 0 bases, and 4 bases lay outside the gene matches.

The chain joins TRBV18 to TRBJ1-1; D is perhaps TRBD1 (6 bases). V was cut by 2 bases and J by 0 bases, with 10 bases left in between. CDR1 is KGHSH, CDR2 LQKENI, per germline. The CDR3 length is 15 residues. The CDR3 nucleotides read TGTGCCAGCTCACCAGGGGGCAGCATGAACACTGAAGCTTTCTTT. It encodes CASSPGGSMNTEAFF.

The CDR3 here is CASSPWDTSYEQYF. The CDR3 DNA follows: TGTGCCAGCAGCCCCTGGGACACGTCCTACGAGCAGTACTTC. The chain carries TRBV7-2 and TRBJ2-7, with D possibly TRBD1 on 6 matching bases. CDR3 length: 14 amino acids. CDR1 is SGHTA, CDR2 FQGNSA, per germline. Trimming cost V 5 bases and J 1 base, with 12 bases left between them.

About this clone itself: The sample has other DNA sequences that encode this CDR3 too. This sequence joins TRBV9 and TRBJ2-3, with TRBD2 matching 9 bases. The CDR3 runs to 15 residues. Trimming at V came to 4 bases and at J to 2 bases, leaving 5 bases not matched to a gene. In germline, CDR1 is SGDLS, CDR2 YYNGEE. CDR3 in amino acids: CASSLSGGITDTQYF. CDR3 sequence (DNA): TGTGCCAGCAGCCTTAGCGGGGGTATCACAGATACGCAGTATTTT.

This chain joins TRBV7-9 and TRBJ1-2, with a tentative D call TRBD1 (5 bases). V was clipped by 2 bases and J by 8 bases, with 12 bases between them. Germline values: CDR1 SEHNR, CDR2 FQNEAQ (reference sequence). The CDR3 spans 13 residues. The DNA for the CDR3 is TGTGCCAGCAGCTTACTACAGGATAGCGGCTACACCTTC. The encoded protein is CASSLLQDSGYTF.

This clone is a singleton in its sample. This sequence joins TRBV11-2 and TRBJ2-3; 9 bases fit TRBD2. V shed 3 bases, J shed 0 bases, and the junction held 1 base outside the gene matches. The CDR3 sequence is 15 residues long. The germline gives CDR1 SGHAT, CDR2 FQNNGV. CDR3 DNA sequence: TGTGCCAGCAGCTTTAGCGGGGGTAGCACAGATACGCAGTATTTT. Translating gives CASSFSGGSTDTQYF.

This clone occurred a few times. The chain joins TRBV28 to TRBJ2-3; 9 nucleotides match TRBD1. J gave up 4 bases and V 5 bases, and 4 bases lay outside the gene matches. This CDR3 spans 14 amino acids. CDR1 is MDHEN and CDR2 is SYDVKM in the germline V gene. Written as DNA, the CDR3 is TGTGCCAGCAGTCAAGGACAGGGGCCAGATACGCAGTATTTT. This sequence encodes CASSQGQGPDTQYF.

This clone was counted between two and nine times. The rearrangement joins TRBV6-5 to TRBJ2-1; TRBD2 aligns across 10 bases. Per germline, CDR1 MNHEY and CDR2 SVGAGI. This CDR3 region has 14 residues. With 6 bases clipped from V and 8 bases from J, the junction kept 7 bases outside the gene matches. The chain's CDR3 is CASRGSGRGHEQFF. Here the CDR3 DNA reads TGTGCCAGCAGAGGCAGCGGGAGGGGACATGAGCAGTTCTTC.

The chain employs TRBV7-9 and TRBJ1-1; D call uncertain. Trimming shortened V by 5 bases and J by 2 bases, and 21 bases separated the two germline ends. The germline CDR1 and CDR2 sequences are SEHNR and FQNEAQ (reference sequence). The CDR3 loop spans 17 amino acids. CDR3 amino acids: CASSPPAGPISNTEAFF. In DNA form, the CDR3 reads TGTGCCAGCAGCCCCCCGGCGGGCCCTATCTCTAACACTGAAGCTTTCTTT.

V is TRBV5-1 and J is TRBJ2-1, with D tentatively TRBD1 (5 bases). The V end was cut by 2 bases, the J end by 0 bases, with 9 bases between. Germline V lookup: CDR1 SGHRS, CDR2 YFSETQ. This CDR3 spans 15 amino acids. The CDR3 nucleotides read TGCGCCAGCAGCTTCGACAGCGACTCCTACAATGAGCAGTTCTTC. This sequence encodes CASSFDSDSYNEQFF.

The chain carries TRBV2 and TRBJ2-5; TRBD2 might be the D (6 bases). Germline CDR1 reads SNHLY; CDR2 reads FYNNEI. V was trimmed by 4 bases and J by 7 bases, leaving 16 bases between them. The CDR3 sequence is 14 residues long. The CDR3 nucleotides are TGTGCCAGCAGTGTACCGGGAGAGAGTGGGACCCAGTACTTC. Protein: CASSVPGESGTQYF.

CDR3 in amino acids: CASSPGQVSTDTQYF. The CDR3, as DNA: TGTGCCAGCAGCCCGGGACAGGTTAGCACAGATACGCAGTATTTT. The V gene is TRBV13, the J gene TRBJ2-3, with 8 bases aligning to TRBD1. Germline V CDR1 and CDR2: PRHDT, FYEKMQ (reference sequence). V was pared by 5 bases and J by 0 bases, with 4 bases of the junction left unmatched. The CDR3 totals 15 residues.